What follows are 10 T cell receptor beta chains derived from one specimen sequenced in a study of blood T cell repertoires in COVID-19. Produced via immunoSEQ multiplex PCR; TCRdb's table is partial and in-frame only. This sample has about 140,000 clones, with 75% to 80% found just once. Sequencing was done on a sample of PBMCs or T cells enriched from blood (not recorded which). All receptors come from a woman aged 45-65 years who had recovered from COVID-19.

Here the CDR3 reads CASSQTGSSGNTIYF. For the CDR3, the DNA is TGTGCCAGCAGCCAAACAGGGAGCTCTGGAAACACCATATATTTT. The V gene is TRBV3-1 (or the pseudogene TRBV3-2), the J gene TRBJ1-3; D might be TRBD1 (6 bases). Germline V lookup: CDR1 LGHDT, CDR2 YNNKEL (reference sequence). The CDR3 sequence is 15 residues long. The V end lost 2 bases, the J end lost 0 bases, and 8 bases lay between the germline ends.

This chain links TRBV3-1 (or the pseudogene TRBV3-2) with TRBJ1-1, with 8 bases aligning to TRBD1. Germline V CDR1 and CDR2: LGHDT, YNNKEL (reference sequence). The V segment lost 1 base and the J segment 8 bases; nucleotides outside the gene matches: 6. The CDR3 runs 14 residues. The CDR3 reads CASSQALRDREAFF. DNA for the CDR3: TGTGCCAGCAGCCAAGCCCTCCGGGACAGGGAAGCTTTCTTT.

The CDR3: CASSVEIASGWETQYF. CDR3 bases: TGTGCCAGCAGCGTAGAAATAGCCTCCGGGTGGGAGACCCAGTACTTC. The chain recombines TRBV9 with TRBJ2-5; D gene uncertain. The germline CDR1 and CDR2 sequences are SGDLS and YYNGEE. This CDR3 has 16 amino acids. V lost 0 bases and J lost 5, with 17 bases in between.

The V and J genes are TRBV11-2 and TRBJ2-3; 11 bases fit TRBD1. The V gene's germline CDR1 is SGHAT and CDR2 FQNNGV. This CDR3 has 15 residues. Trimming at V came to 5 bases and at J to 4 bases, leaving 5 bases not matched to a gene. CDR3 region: CASSVGQGAADTQYF. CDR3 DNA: TGTGCCAGCAGCGTCGGACAGGGGGCGGCAGATACGCAGTATTTT.

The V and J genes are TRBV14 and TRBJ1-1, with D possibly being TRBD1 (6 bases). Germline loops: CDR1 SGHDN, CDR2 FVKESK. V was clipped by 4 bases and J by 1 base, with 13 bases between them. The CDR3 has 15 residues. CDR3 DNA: TGTGCCAGCAGCCCCCCGACGACAGGGAACACTGAAGCTTTCTTT. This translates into CASSPPTTGNTEAFF.

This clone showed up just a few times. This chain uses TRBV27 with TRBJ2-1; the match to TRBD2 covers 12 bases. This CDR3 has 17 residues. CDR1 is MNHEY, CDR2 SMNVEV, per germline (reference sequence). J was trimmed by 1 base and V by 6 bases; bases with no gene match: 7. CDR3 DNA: TGTGCCAGCAGCCGACTAGCGGGAGTTTCGTCCTACAATGAGCAGTTCTTC. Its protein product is CASSRLAGVSSYNEQFF.

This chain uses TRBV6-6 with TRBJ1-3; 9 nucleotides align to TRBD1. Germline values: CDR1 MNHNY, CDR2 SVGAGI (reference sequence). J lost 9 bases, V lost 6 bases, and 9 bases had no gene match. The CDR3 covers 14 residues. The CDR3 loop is CASRPGQGTGTIYF. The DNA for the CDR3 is TGTGCCAGCAGGCCGGGACAGGGAACTGGCACCATATATTTT.

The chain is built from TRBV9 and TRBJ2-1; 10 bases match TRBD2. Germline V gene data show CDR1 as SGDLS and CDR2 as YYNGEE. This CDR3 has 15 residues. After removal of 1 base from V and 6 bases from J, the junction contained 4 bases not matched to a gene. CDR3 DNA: TGTGCCAGCAGCGTAAGCGGGAGGGCCTCCAATGAGCAGTTCTTC. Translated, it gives CASSVSGRASNEQFF.

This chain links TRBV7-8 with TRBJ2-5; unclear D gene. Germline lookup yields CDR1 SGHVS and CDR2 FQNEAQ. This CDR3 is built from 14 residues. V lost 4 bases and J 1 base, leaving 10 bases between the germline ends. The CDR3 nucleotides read TGTGCCAGCAGCTCAATGACACGCCAAGAGACCCAGTACTTC. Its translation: CASSSMTRQETQYF.

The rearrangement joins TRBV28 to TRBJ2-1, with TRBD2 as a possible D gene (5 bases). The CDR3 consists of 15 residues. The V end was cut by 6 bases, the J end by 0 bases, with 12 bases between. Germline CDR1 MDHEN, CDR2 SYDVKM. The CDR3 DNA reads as TGTGCCAGCAGGCTGGTAGGGAGCTCCTACAATGAGCAGTTCTTC. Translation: CASRLVGSSYNEQFF. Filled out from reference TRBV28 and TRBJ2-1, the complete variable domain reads DVKVTQSSRYLVKRTGEKVFLECVQDMDHENMFWYRQDPGLGLRLIYFSYDVKMKEKGDIPEGYSVSREKKERFSLILESASTNQTSMYLCASRLVGSSYNEQFFGPGTRLTVL.